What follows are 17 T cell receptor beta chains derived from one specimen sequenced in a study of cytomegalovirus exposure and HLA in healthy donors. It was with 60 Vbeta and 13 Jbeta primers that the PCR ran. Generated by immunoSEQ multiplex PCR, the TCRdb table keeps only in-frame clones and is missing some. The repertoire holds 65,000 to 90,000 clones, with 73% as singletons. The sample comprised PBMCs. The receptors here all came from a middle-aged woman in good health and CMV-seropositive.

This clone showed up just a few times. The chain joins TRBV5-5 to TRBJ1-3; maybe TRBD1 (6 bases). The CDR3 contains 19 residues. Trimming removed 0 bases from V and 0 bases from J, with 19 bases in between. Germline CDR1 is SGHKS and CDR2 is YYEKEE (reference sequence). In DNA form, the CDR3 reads TGTGCCAGCAGCTTGGTCATGAAAAGGGGGTATAACTCTGGAAACACCATATATTTT. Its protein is CASSLVMKRGYNSGNTIYF. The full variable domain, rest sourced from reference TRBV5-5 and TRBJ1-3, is DAGVTQSPTHLIKTRGQQVTLRCSPISGHKSVSWYQQVLGQGPQFIFQYYEKEERGRGNFPDRFSARQFPNYSSELNVNALLLGDSALYLCASSLVMKRGYNSGNTIYFGEGSWLTVV.

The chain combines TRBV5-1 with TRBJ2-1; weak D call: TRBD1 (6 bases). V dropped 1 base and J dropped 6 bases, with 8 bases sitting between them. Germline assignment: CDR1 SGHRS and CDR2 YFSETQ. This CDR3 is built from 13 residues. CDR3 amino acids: CASSLTGPNEQFF. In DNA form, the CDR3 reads TGCGCCAGCAGCTTGACAGGGCCCAATGAGCAGTTCTTC.

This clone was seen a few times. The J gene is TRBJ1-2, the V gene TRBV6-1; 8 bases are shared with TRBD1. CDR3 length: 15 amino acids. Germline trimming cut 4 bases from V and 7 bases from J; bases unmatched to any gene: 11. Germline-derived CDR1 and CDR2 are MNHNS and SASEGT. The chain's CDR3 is CASSGYQGALSGYTF. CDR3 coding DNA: TGTGCCAGCAGTGGGTACCAGGGGGCGCTTAGTGGCTACACCTTC.

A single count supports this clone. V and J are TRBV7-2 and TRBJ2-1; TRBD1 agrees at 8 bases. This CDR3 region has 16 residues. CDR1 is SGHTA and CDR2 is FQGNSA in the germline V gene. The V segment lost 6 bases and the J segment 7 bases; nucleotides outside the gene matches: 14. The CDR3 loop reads CASRSTRAGGSNEQFF. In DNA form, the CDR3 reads TGTGCCAGCAGATCTACACGGGCAGGGGGCTCAAATGAGCAGTTCTTC.

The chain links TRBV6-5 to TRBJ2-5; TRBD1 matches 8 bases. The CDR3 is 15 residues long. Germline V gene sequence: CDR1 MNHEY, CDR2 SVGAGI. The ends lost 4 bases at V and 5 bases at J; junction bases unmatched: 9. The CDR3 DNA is TGTGCCAGCAGTTCTCACTGGACAGGGCGGGAGACCCAGTACTTC. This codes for CASSSHWTGRETQYF.

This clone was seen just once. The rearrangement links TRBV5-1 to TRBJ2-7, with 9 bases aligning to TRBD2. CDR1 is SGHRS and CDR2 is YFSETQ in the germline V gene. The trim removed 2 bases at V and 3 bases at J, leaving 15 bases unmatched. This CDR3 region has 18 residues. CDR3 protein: CASSFRPRGGLSGYEQYF. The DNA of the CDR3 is TGCGCCAGCAGCTTCCGTCCGCGGGGGGGCCTAAGTGGCTACGAGCAGTACTTC.

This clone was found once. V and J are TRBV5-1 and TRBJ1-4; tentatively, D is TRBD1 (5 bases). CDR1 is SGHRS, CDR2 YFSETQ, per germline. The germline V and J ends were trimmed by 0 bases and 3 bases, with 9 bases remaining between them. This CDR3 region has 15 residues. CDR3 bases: TGCGCCAGCAGCTTGGTTGGGGGGGCTAATGAAAAACTGTTTTTT. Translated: CASSLVGGANEKLFF.

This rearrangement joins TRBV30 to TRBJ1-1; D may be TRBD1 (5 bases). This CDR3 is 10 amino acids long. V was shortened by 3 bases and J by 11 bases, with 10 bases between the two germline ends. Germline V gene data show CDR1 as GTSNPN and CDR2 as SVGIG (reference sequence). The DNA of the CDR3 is TGTGCCTGGAGCGGAGGGACGGCTTTCTTT. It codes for CAWSGGTAFF.

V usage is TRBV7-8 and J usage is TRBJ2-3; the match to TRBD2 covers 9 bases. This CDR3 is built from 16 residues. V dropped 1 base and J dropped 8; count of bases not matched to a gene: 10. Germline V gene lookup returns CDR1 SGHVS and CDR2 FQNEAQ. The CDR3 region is CASSLDTAGGPATQYF. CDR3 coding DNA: TGTGCCAGCAGCTTAGACACGGCGGGGGGGCCCGCTACGCAGTATTTT.

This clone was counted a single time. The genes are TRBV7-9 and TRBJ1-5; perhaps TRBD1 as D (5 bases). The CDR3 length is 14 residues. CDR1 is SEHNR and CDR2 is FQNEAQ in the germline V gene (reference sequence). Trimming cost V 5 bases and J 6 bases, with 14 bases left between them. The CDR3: CASSPDSRVQPQHF. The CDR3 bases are TGTGCCAGCAGCCCCGACAGTCGGGTTCAGCCCCAGCATTTT.

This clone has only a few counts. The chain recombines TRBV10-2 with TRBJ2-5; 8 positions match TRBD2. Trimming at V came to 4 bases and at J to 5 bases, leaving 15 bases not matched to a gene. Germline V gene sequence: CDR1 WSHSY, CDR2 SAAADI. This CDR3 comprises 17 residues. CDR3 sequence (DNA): TGCGCCAGCAGTGGGGGTCGGGGAGCGGGAGAGCGGGAGACCCAGTACTTC. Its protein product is CASSGGRGAGERETQYF.

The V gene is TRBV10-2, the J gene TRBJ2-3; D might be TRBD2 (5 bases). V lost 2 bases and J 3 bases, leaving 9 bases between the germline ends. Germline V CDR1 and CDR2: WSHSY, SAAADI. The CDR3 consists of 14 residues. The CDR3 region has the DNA TGCGCCAGCAGTGAGCTGAGGGCTACAGATACGCAGTATTTT. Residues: CASSELRATDTQYF.

The DNA of the CDR3 is TGTGCCAGTAGTACTGAGGCGGGAGAAGAGACCCAGTACTTC. Its translation: CASSTEAGEETQYF. The rearrangement joins TRBV19 to TRBJ2-5; 7 bases line up with TRBD2. The V segment lost 4 bases and the J segment 3 bases; nucleotides outside the gene matches: 5. This CDR3 is built from 14 residues. Germline V gene lookup returns CDR1 LNHDA and CDR2 SQIVND (reference sequence).

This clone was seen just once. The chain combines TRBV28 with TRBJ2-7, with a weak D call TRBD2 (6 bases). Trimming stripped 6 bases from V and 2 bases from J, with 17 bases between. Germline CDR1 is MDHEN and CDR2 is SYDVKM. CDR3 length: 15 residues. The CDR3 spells CASSPAGSRAYEQYF. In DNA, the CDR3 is TGTGCCAGCAGCCCGGCGGGGAGTAGGGCCTACGAGCAGTACTTC.

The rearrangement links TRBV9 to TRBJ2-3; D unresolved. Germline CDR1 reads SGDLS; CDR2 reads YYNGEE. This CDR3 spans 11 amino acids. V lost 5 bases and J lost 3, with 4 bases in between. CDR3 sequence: CASSRTDTQYF. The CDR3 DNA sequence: TGTGCCAGCAGTCGGACAGATACGCAGTATTTT.

The CDR3: CASSGWRAGANVLTF. For the CDR3, the DNA is TGTGCCAGCAGCGGTTGGCGGGCTGGGGCCAACGTCCTGACTTTC. The J gene is TRBJ2-6, the V gene TRBV5-4; weak D call: TRBD2 (5 bases). Germline V lookup: CDR1 SGHNT, CDR2 YYREEE (reference sequence). Trimming took off 4 bases at V and 2 bases at J, with 10 bases between the two ends. The CDR3 covers 15 residues.

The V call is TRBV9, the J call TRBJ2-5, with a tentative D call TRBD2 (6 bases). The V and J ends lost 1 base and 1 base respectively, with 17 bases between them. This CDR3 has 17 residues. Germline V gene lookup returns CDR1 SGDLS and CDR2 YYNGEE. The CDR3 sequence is CASSVSSGPAGQETQYF. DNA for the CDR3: TGTGCCAGCAGCGTATCAAGTGGTCCAGCGGGCCAAGAGACCCAGTACTTC.